This T cell receptor (beta chain) derives from a study of T-cell reconstitution after alpha-beta-depleted transplantation in children. Regarding the study as a whole: It was newly produced T cells that mostly accounted for T-cell counts and diversity one year after transplant. Reported findings indicate that, about two months after transplant, alpha-beta T cells came from several hundred expanded clones, which were derived from non-depleted graft cells.

V lost 4 bases to trimming and J lost 2 bases, with 10 bases between them. The CDR3 loop spans 13 amino acids. CDR1 and CDR2 from the germline V gene are SGHDT and YYEEEE. A few counts support this clonotype. The target antigen is unknown. Unique molecular identifiers were built into the TCRbeta library. TCRdb processed the PCR reads anew with MiXCR; each CDR3 protein has one entry. The sample consists of around 700,000 distinct CDR3 sequences, roughly 14% of them appearing once. Sequencing used PBMCs, obtained before TCRalphabeta/CD19-depleted stem cell transplant. The sequence came from a girl aged 2-10 years with congenital amegakaryocytic thrombocytopenia, due to receive a stem cell transplant. This chain connects TRBV5-6 to TRBJ2-7; D uncertain. The CDR3 DNA reads TGTGCCAGCAGCAAATACGCTACCTACGAGCAGTACTTC. Protein: CASSKYATYEQYF.